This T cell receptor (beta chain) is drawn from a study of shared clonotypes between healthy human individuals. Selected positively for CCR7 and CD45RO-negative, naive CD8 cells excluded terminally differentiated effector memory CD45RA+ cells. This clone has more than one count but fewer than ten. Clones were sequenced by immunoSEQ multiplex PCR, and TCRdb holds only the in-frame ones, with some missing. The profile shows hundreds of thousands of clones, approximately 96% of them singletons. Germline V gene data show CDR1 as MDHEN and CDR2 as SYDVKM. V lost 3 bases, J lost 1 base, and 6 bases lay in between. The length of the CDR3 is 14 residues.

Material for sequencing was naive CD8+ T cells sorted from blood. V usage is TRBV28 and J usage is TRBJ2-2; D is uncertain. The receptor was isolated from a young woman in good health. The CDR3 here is CASSLWENTGELFF. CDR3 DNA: TGTGCCAGCAGTTTGTGGGAGAACACCGGGGAGCTGTTTTTT.